A selection of T cell receptor beta chains follows, all from one sample in a study of identical twins. TCRdb passed the 5' RACE reads through MiXCR, listing each CDR3 protein once. Found here are around 250,000 distinct CDR3 sequences, approximately 7.1% of them singletons; the top ten hold roughly 15%. These data were likewise used in another study, on T cells expressing NK-cell markers.

Material for sequencing was CD8+ T cells sorted from blood. The origin of the receptors is a woman in her late teens or twenties in good health. The CDR3 runs from the conserved cysteine through the conserved F or W. D genes are given only for firm matches. Size is omitted from some rows. Given values are once, few, many or a class for expanded clones.

>many|TRBJ2-3|TRBV9|-
CASGPGGTQYF
TGTGCCAGCGGCCCCGGGGGTACGCAGTATTTT
>-|TRBJ2-1|TRBV9|-
CASKGQGGINEQFF
TGTGCCAGCAAAGGGCAGGGGGGAATCAATGAGCAGTTCTTC
>many|TRBJ2-3|TRBV3-1|-
CASSQDPHSSSQYF
TGTGCCAGCAGCCAAGATCCCCATTCGAGTTCGCAGTATTTT
>-|TRBJ2-1|TRBV27|-
CASSTTETYNEQFF
TGTGCCAGCAGCACGACAGAGACCTACAATGAGCAGTTCTTC
>-|TRBJ2-3|TRBV7-9|-
CASSLEKGTDTQYF
TGTGCCAGCAGCTTAGAAAAGGGTACAGATACGCAGTATTTT
>few|TRBJ2-3|TRBV18|TRBD2
CASSPTSGRADPQYF
TGTGCCAGCTCACCCACTAGCGGGAGGGCCGACCCGCAGTATTTT
>-|TRBJ2-3|TRBV7-6|TRBD2
CASSLLAGGGDTQYF
TGTGCCAGCAGCTTACTAGCGGGGGGGGGAGATACGCAGTATTTT
>-|TRBJ2-1|TRBV11-2|TRBD2
CASSSGGTGTSLYNEQFF
TGTGCCAGCAGCTCGGGGGGTACCGGGACTAGTCTGTACAATGAGCAGTTCTTC
>many|TRBJ2-5|TRBV5-1|TRBD1
CASSLSLGQQETQYF
TGCGCCAGCAGCTTGTCGCTGGGACAGCAAGAGACCCAGTACTTC
>few|TRBJ2-1|TRBV4-3|TRBD2
CASSQVHLAGVGGEQFF
TGCGCCAGCAGCCAAGTTCACTTAGCGGGAGTAGGGGGTGAGCAGTTCTTC
>-|TRBJ1-2|TRBV13|-
CASSLEGKRHYGYTF
TGTGCCAGCAGCTTAGAGGGAAAAAGGCACTATGGCTACACCTTC
>few|TRBJ2-1|TRBV24-1|TRBD1
CATSDGQGAYNEQFF
TGTGCCACCAGCGACGGACAGGGGGCTTACAATGAGCAGTTCTTC
>few|TRBJ2-7|TRBV20-1|-
CSARDLGSSSYEQYF
TGCAGTGCTAGAGATTTGGGTTCGAGCTCCTACGAGCAGTACTTC
>-|TRBJ2-1|TRBV3-1|-
CASSPSRGADNEQFF
TGTGCCAGCAGCCCGAGTAGGGGGGCTGACAATGAGCAGTTCTTC
>many|TRBJ2-3|TRBV12-3/TRBV12-4|TRBD2
CASSGRRGGGTDTQYF
TGTGCCAGCAGTGGGCGGCGGGGGGGAGGAACAGATACGCAGTATTTT
>many|TRBJ2-1|TRBV29-1|TRBD2
CSVEGTLGREVNNEQFF
TGCAGCGTTGAAGGGACCTTAGGGCGGGAGGTGAACAATGAGCAGTTCTTC
>many|TRBJ2-1|TRBV29-1|-
CSVEDHAGAPRFF
TGCAGCGTTGAAGATCATGCGGGGGCCCCACGGTTCTTC
>many|TRBJ2-2|TRBV12-3/TRBV12-4|-
CASIEGNTGELFF
TGTGCCAGCATAGAGGGAAACACCGGGGAGCTGTTTTTT
>few|TRBJ1-2|TRBV12-3/TRBV12-4|TRBD1
CASSTDGTGANGYTF
TGTGCCAGCAGTACCGATGGGACAGGGGCAAATGGCTACACCTTC
>-|TRBJ2-1|TRBV19|-
CASSPSLNNEQFF
TGTGCCAGTAGTCCCAGCCTAAACAATGAGCAGTTCTTC
>few|TRBJ1-1|TRBV12-3/TRBV12-4|-
CASSGLDVVNTEAFF
TGTGCCAGCAGTGGCCTGGACGTCGTCAACACTGAAGCTTTCTTT
>many|TRBJ2-7|TRBV7-2|-
CASSLSPREQYF
TGTGCCAGCAGCTTATCTCCTCGCGAGCAGTACTTC
>few|TRBJ2-3|TRBV18|TRBD1
CASSPLRGRTDTQYF
TGTGCCAGCTCACCGCTGAGGGGGCGGACAGATACGCAGTATTTT
>-|TRBJ2-3|TRBV4-3|-
CASSQAEGPSTDTQYF
TGCGCCAGCAGCCAAGCCGAAGGGCCTAGCACAGATACGCAGTATTTT
>few|TRBJ2-3|TRBV4-1|TRBD2
CASSRTATSGETDTQYF
TGCGCCAGCAGCCGGACAGCCACTAGCGGGGAAACAGATACGCAGTATTTT
>few|TRBJ2-7|TRBV6-1|-
CASSEPFGTGLSGEQYF
TGTGCCAGCAGTGAACCTTTCGGTACGGGACTTTCGGGGGAGCAGTACTTC
>many|TRBJ2-1|TRBV3-1|-
CASQHGLGITEQFF
TGTGCCAGCCAACACGGGCTAGGGATCACCGAGCAGTTCTTC
>few|TRBJ2-7|TRBV12-3/TRBV12-4|-
CASRPAWGEQYF
TGTGCCAGCAGACCCGCCTGGGGCGAGCAGTACTTC
>many|TRBJ2-5|TRBV11-2|TRBD2
CASSLILAGVGETQYF
TGTGCCAGCAGCTTGATACTAGCGGGAGTCGGAGAGACCCAGTACTTC
>few|TRBJ2-2|TRBV19|-
CASSIPGGNGELFF
TGTGCCAGTAGTATCCCTGGAGGAAACGGGGAGCTGTTTTTT
>many|TRBJ1-3|TRBV12-3/TRBV12-4|-
CASSLVLANTIYF
TGTGCCAGCAGTTTGGTATTGGCAAACACCATATATTTT
>many|TRBJ2-4|TRBV10-3|-
CAISGRREFDIQYF
TGTGCCATCAGTGGGCGACGCGAGTTCGACATTCAGTACTTC
>few|TRBJ2-2|TRBV20-1|-
CSARGGPTGRAGELFF
TGCAGTGCTAGGGGGGGCCCGACAGGCAGGGCCGGGGAGCTGTTTTTT
>few|TRBJ2-1|TRBV9|TRBD2
CASSVGGEEQFF
TGTGCCAGCAGCGTGGGGGGGGAAGAGCAGTTCTTC
>few|TRBJ2-7|TRBV19|-
CASSITHRAYEQYF
TGTGCCAGTAGTATAACGCACAGGGCCTACGAGCAGTACTTC
>many|TRBJ2-2|TRBV5-1|-
CASSMTGELFF
TGCGCCAGCAGCATGACCGGGGAGCTGTTTTTT
>few|TRBJ2-1|TRBV15|-
CATSRVSSGYNEQFF
TGTGCCACCAGCAGAGTTAGTTCGGGATACAATGAGCAGTTCTTC
>many|TRBJ1-1|TRBV4-3|-
CASSQVMVNTEAFF
TGCGCCAGCAGCCAAGTTATGGTGAACACTGAAGCTTTCTTT
>-|TRBJ2-7|TRBV6-2/TRBV6-3|TRBD1
CASSYTGGTGWGEQYF
TGTGCCAGCAGTTATACCGGCGGGACAGGATGGGGCGAGCAGTACTTC
>-|TRBJ2-7|TRBV6-1|-
CASNEGQGISYEQYF
TGTGCCAGCAACGAGGGGCAGGGGATATCCTACGAGCAGTACTTC
>-|TRBJ2-2|TRBV20-1|-
CSTSRGLNTGELFF
TGCAGTACTAGCAGGGGTTTAAACACCGGGGAGCTGTTTTTT
>-|TRBJ2-1|TRBV5-1|TRBD2
CASYLSGSQIELNNEQFF
TGCGCCAGCTATCTTAGCGGGAGCCAAATTGAATTAAACAATGAGCAGTTCTTC
>few|TRBJ2-7|TRBV5-1|TRBD1
CASSLGQGAGYEQYF
TGCGCCAGCAGCTTGGGACAGGGGGCTGGCTACGAGCAGTACTTC
>few|TRBJ2-1|TRBV9|TRBD2
CASSGGTSGQQFF
TGTGCCAGCAGCGGGGGGACTAGCGGGCAGCAGTTCTTC
>-|TRBJ1-1|TRBV11-2|-
CASSLGGATTEAFF
TGTGCCAGCAGCTTAGGCGGGGCGACCACTGAAGCTTTCTTT
>many|TRBJ1-5|TRBV5-1|-
CASSLEGGLQDNQPQHF
TGCGCCAGCAGCTTGGAGGGGGGGCTACAGGACAATCAGCCCCAGCATTTT
>-|TRBJ1-1|TRBV5-4|-
CAISPGVSNTEAFF
TGTGCCATCAGCCCTGGGGTCAGCAACACTGAAGCTTTCTTT
>-|TRBJ2-5|TRBV3-1|TRBD2
CASSQDTLGLAAFQETQYF
TGTGCCAGCAGCCAAGACACCCTTGGGCTAGCGGCCTTCCAAGAGACCCAGTACTTC
>few|TRBJ2-1|TRBV2|-
CASRTPPYNEQFF
TGTGCCAGCAGAACCCCCCCTTACAATGAGCAGTTCTTC
>few|TRBJ2-5|TRBV27|-
CASRPQGFETQYF
TGTGCCAGCAGACCCCAGGGTTTCGAGACCCAGTACTTC
>few|TRBJ2-3|TRBV20-1|TRBD2
CSARNGGGEWYF
TGCAGTGCTAGAAACGGCGGGGGGGAATGGTATTTT
>-|TRBJ2-5|TRBV4-3|-
CASSPAWGFPQETQYF
TGCGCCAGCAGCCCCGCGTGGGGGTTTCCGCAAGAGACCCAGTACTTC
>few|TRBJ2-7|TRBV18|TRBD2
CASSLTKREGLYEQYF
TGTGCCAGCTCACTTACTAAGCGGGAGGGCCTCTACGAGCAGTACTTC
>many|TRBJ2-7|TRBV29-1|-
CSVEATDSSYEQYF
TGCAGCGTTGAAGCGACAGACAGCTCCTACGAGCAGTACTTC
>few|TRBJ2-1|TRBV2|-
CAVIRGNEQFF
TGTGCCGTGATACGGGGGAATGAGCAGTTCTTC